Listed here are 8 T cell receptor beta chains from one sample, sequenced in a study of shared T cell receptors in the human thymus. TCRdb's table, derived via immunoSEQ multiplex PCR, lists solely in-frame clones and lacks some. The sample lists 550,000 to 800,000 clones; 80% to 90% were seen once. The same data also went into a second study, on human thymus T cells.

Sequencing was done on a sample of thymocytes. These receptors all stem from a girl under two years old with a congenital heart defect.

The chain combines TRBV10-3 with TRBJ1-2, with TRBD1 identical over 8 bases. The CDR3 has 15 amino acids. The V gene end was trimmed by 6 bases and the J gene end by 2 bases; junction bases not matched to a gene: 8. Per germline, CDR1 ENHRY and CDR2 SYGVKD. CDR3 coding DNA: TGTGCCATCAGGGTTCCGGACAGGGCCAACTATGGCTACACCTTC. It specifies CAIRVPDRANYGYTF.

The chain joins TRBV29-1 to TRBJ2-5, with a weak D call TRBD1 (6 bases). The end of the DNA is better explained by TRBJ2-7, so the J call may be wrong. Germline V gene sequence: CDR1 SQVTM, CDR2 ANQGSEA. CDR3 length: 12 residues. The CDR3 bases are TGCAGCGCCCGGGACATTACCTACGAGCAGTACTTC. Encoded protein: CSARDITYEQYF.

The chain recombines TRBV11-2 with TRBJ2-5; perhaps TRBD2 as D (5 bases). Germline assignment: CDR1 SGHAT and CDR2 FQNNGV. The V and J ends lost 5 bases and 4 bases respectively, with 14 bases between them. CDR3 size: 14 residues. Here the CDR3 DNA reads TGTGCCAGCAGCCGAACCCGGGCGGGAGAGACCCAGTACTTC. As protein: CASSRTRAGETQYF.

This clone appeared a single time. This chain connects TRBV6-6 to TRBJ1-5, with 11 nucleotides matching TRBD1. With 6 bases clipped from V and 9 bases from J, the junction kept 7 bases outside the gene matches. This CDR3 has 14 residues. The germline gives CDR1 MNHNY, CDR2 SVGAGI (reference sequence). As DNA, the CDR3 is TGTGCCAGCAGCTTCGGGACAGGGGGTTGGCCCCAGCATTTT. Translated, it gives CASSFGTGGWPQHF.

This clone was seen a handful of times. This chain connects TRBV12-5 to TRBJ1-1; tentatively, D is TRBD1 (5 bases). Deletions cut 0 bases from V and 6 bases from J, with 20 bases between. This CDR3 is 17 amino acids long. The germline V gene has CDR1 LGHNT and CDR2 FRNRAP. In nucleotides, the CDR3 is TGTGCTAGTGGTTTGGTCCGAAGTGGCAGGGAAAGACCTGAAGCTTTCTTT. The encoded protein is CASGLVRSGRERPEAFF.

The rearrangement uses TRBV6-6 and TRBJ2-4; tentative D call: TRBD1 (5 bases). CDR1 MNHNY and CDR2 SVGAGI come from the germline V gene (reference sequence). V was cut by 4 bases and J by 4 bases, with 11 bases left in between. This CDR3 has 14 amino acids. The CDR3 DNA reads as TGTGCCAGCAGTTCTTCAGCAGGGAAAAACATTCAGTACTTC. This sequence encodes CASSSSAGKNIQYF.

This clone showed up just a few times. V usage is TRBV12-5 and J usage is TRBJ1-1; TRBD1 matches at 11 bases. The V segment lost 3 bases and the J segment 4 bases; nucleotides outside the gene matches: 7. Looked up from germline, CDR1 is LGHNT and CDR2 is FRNRAP. This CDR3 region has 16 residues. DNA for the CDR3: TGTGCTAGTGGTTTTGGACAGGGGGCGCAGGGCACTGAAGCTTTCTTT. Residues: CASGFGQGAQGTEAFF.

V gene TRBV6-6 combines with J gene TRBJ1-2, with TRBD1 matching over 10 bases. The CDR3 is 15 residues long. Germline CDR1 is MNHNY and CDR2 is SVGAGI (reference sequence). Trimming removed 0 bases from V and 6 bases from J; junction bases left unmatched: 4. This CDR3 is CASSYSRDRGDGYTF. The CDR3 nucleotides read TGTGCCAGCAGTTACTCACGGGACAGGGGAGATGGCTACACCTTC.